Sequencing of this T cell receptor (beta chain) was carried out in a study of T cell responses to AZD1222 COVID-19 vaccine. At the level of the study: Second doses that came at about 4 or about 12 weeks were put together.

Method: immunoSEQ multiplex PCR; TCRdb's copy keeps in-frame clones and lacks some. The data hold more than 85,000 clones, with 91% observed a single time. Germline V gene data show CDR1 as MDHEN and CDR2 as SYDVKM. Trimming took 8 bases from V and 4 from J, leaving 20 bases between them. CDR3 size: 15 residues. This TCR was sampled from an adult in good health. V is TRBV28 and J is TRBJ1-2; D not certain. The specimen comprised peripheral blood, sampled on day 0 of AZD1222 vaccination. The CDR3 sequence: CASSRLNPEFYGYTF. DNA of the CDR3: TGTGCCAGCTCGCGTCTCAACCCTGAATTCTATGGCTACACCTTC.